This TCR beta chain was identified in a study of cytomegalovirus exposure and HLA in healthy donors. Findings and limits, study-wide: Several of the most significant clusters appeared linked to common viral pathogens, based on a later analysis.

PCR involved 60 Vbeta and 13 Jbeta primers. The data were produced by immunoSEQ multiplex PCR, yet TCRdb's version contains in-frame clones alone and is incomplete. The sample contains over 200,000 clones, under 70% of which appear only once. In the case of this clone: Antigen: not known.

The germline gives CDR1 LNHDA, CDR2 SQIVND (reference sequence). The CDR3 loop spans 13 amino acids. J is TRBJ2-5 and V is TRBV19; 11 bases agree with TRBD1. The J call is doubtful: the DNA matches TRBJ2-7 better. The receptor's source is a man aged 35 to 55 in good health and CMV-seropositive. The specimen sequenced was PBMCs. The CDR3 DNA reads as TGTGCCAGTAGTCCGGGACAGGGGGACGAGCAGTACTTC. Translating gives CASSPGQGDEQYF.